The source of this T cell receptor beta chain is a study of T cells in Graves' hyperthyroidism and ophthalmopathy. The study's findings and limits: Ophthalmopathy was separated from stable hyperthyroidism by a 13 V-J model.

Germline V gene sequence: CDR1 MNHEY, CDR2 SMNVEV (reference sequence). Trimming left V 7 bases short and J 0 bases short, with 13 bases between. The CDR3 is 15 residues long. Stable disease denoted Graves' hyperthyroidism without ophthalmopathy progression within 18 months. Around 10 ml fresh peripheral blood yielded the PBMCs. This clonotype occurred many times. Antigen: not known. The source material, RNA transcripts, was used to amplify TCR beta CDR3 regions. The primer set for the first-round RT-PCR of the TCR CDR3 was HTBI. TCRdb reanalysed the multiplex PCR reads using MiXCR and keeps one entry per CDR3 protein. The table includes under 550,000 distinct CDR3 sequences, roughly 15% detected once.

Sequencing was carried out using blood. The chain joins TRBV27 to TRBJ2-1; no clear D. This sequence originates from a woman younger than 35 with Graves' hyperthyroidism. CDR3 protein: CASTQQVGSYNEQFF. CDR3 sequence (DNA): TGTGCCAGCACCCAGCAGGTGGGCTCCTACAATGAGCAGTTCTTC.